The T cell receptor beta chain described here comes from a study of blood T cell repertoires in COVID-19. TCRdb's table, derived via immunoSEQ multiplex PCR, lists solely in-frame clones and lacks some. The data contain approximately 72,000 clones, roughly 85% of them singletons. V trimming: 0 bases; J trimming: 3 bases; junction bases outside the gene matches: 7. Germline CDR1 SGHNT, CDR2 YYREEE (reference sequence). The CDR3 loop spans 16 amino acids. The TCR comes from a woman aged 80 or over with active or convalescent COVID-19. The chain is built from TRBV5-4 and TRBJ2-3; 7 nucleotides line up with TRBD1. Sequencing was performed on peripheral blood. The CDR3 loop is CASSLAHRGPTDTQYF. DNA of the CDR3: TGTGCCAGCAGCTTGGCCCACAGGGGCCCTACAGATACGCAGTATTTT. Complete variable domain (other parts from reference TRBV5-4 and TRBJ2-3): ETGVTQSPTHLIKTRGQQVTLRCSSQSGHNTVSWYQQALGQGPQFIFQYYREEENGRGNFPPRFSGLQFPNYSSELNVNALELDDSALYLCASSLAHRGPTDTQYFGPGTRLTVL.